Listed below are T cell receptor beta chains from one sample, sequenced in a study of beta chain features in type 1 diabetes. The table came from immunoSEQ multiplex PCR; TCRdb's copy has only in-frame clones and leaves some out. The sample has about 320,000 clones; approximately 15% are singletons. The sample was central memory CD4+ T cells from blood. The receptors were gathered from a man younger than 45 in good health. The CDR3 runs from the conserved cysteine through the conserved F or W. A D gene is named only where the DNA matches it firmly. The size field is filled for only some rows; it gives once, few, many or a size class.

j_call | v_call | d_call | clone_size | cdr3_nt | cdr3_aa
TRBJ1-1 | TRBV7-9 | - | - | TGTGCCAGCAGCTTAGCGGCCCAGGCCACTGAAGCTTTCTTT | CASSLAAQATEAFF
TRBJ1-4 | TRBV6-1 | - | - | TGTGCCAGCAGTGAAAATTTTGGGAAATACCTGTTTTTT | CASSENFGKYLFF
TRBJ2-4 | TRBV5-6 | TRBD2 | - | TGTGCCAGCAGCCCCGGACTAGCGGGGCCATTCCTGTACTTC | CASSPGLAGPFLYF
TRBJ2-1 | TRBV6-4 | - | - | TGTGCCAGCAGTGCCGGAGTTGAGCAGTTCTTC | CASSAGVEQFF
TRBJ1-1 | TRBV7-2 | - | few | TGTGCCAGCAGCTTAGCGGCAGGGGAAGCTTTCTTT | CASSLAAGEAFF
TRBJ2-1 | TRBV6-1 | TRBD1 | few | TGTGCCAGCAGACCGGGACAGGGGGTTAATGAGCAGTTCTTC | CASRPGQGVNEQFF
TRBJ2-1 | TRBV7-2 | - | - | TGTGCCAGCAGCTTAAGGGTTGAGCAGTTCTTC | CASSLRVEQFF
TRBJ2-5 | TRBV5-4 | TRBD1 | - | TGTGCCAGCAGCTTGGTGGTGACAGGGAGAGAGACCCAGTACTTC | CASSLVVTGRETQYF
TRBJ1-2 | TRBV4-1 | - | few | TGCGCCAGCAGCCAAGATTACGGAATAAATGGCTACACCTTC | CASSQDYGINGYTF
TRBJ2-3 | TRBV7-9 | TRBD2 | - | TGTGCCAGCAGCCCTGGGACTAGCGGGGGGGCCATAGATACGCAGTATTTT | CASSPGTSGGAIDTQYF
TRBJ2-2 | TRBV15 | - | many | TGTGCCACCAGCAGAGAGCTAGGGACGGTGGCCGGGGAGCTGTTTTTT | CATSRELGTVAGELFF
TRBJ2-3 | TRBV7-8 | - | - | TGTGCCAGCAGCCCGACAACTACAGGGCGGGAGTTCGTAGATACGCAGTATTTT | CASSPTTTGREFVDTQYF
TRBJ2-7 | TRBV5-1 | TRBD2 | once | TGCGCCAGCAGCTTAACCGGGACTAGCAGGGGGGCCCCGGACGAGCAGTACTTC | CASSLTGTSRGAPDEQYF
TRBJ1-2 | TRBV9 | TRBD1 | - | TGTGCCAGCAGCGCGCGGACAGGCACCTATGGCTACACCTTC | CASSARTGTYGYTF
TRBJ2-7 | TRBV11-2 | TRBD2 | many | TGTGCCAGCAGCTCCATAGCGGGGGCCAACTCCTACGAGCAGTACTTC | CASSSIAGANSYEQYF